The 12 T cell receptor beta chains below all came from one sample that was sequenced in a study of blood T cells in healthy people across ages. For the second PCR, which ran for about 6 to 11 cycles, a sample-barcoded 5' primer and a J-beta primer mix were used. TCRdb recomputed calls from the 5' RACE reads with MiXCR, one row per CDR3 protein. The table lists about 1,600,000 distinct CDR3 sequences, 35% to 45% of them singletons. The sequenced material came from blood. These receptors were taken from a woman under 30 in good health.

The chain recombines TRBV18 with TRBJ2-1, with a weak D call TRBD2 (6 bases). CDR1 and CDR2 (germline): KGHSH, LQKENI. Trimming took off 1 base at V and 7 bases at J, with 14 bases between the two ends. CDR3 size: 15 residues. CDR3 sequence (DNA): TGTGCCAGCTCACCACAGGAGCGGGCGAGGAATGAGCAGTTCTTC. Translation gives CASSPQERARNEQFF. The variable domain in full, with the rest retrieved from reference TRBV18 and TRBJ2-1, is NAGVMQNPRHLVRRRGQEARLRCSPMKGHSHVYWYRQLPEEGLKFMVYLQKENIIDESGMPKERFSAEFPKEGPSILRIQQVVRGDSAAYFCASSPQERARNEQFFGPGTRLTVL.

The chain is built from TRBV12-3 or TRBV12-4 and TRBJ2-5; D remains unclear. The CDR3 covers 14 residues. V lost 3 bases, J lost 4 bases, and 12 bases lay in between. CDR3 sequence reads: CASSLDSPSETQYF. The CDR3 region has the DNA TGTGCCAGCAGTTTGGATTCTCCCTCAGAGACCCAGTACTTC.

The chain links TRBV7-3 to TRBJ1-1, with 7 bases identical to TRBD1. Germline V gives CDR1 SGHTA, CDR2 FQGTGA. The CDR3 is 13 residues long. Unmatched junction bases numbered 7, after V lost 6 bases and J lost 6 bases. Written as DNA, the CDR3 is TGTGCCAGCAGGCCGGAGGGGGCGGCTGAAGCTTTCTTT. It translates to CASRPEGAAEAFF.

The chain recombines TRBV12-3 or TRBV12-4 with TRBJ2-1; 15 nucleotides line up with TRBD2. V was pared by 1 base and J by 6 bases, with 4 bases of the junction left unmatched. The CDR3 length is 17 residues. DNA of the CDR3: TGTGCCAGCAGTTTAGGTTGGGGACTAGCGGGAGGCAATGAGCAGTTCTTC. The encoded protein is CASSLGWGLAGGNEQFF.

The chain recombines TRBV7-2 with TRBJ2-1; D unclear. The ends were cut back, 1 base at V and 9 bases at J, with 13 bases in the middle. Germline V gene sequence: CDR1 SGHTA, CDR2 FQGNSA. The length of the CDR3 is 14 residues. The CDR3 DNA sequence: TGTGCCAGCAGCTTAGGTGGTTTTCAGCCTGAGCAGTTCTTC. Protein product: CASSLGGFQPEQFF.

The V call is TRBV3-1, the J call TRBJ1-5, with 7 bases that match TRBD1. From germline, CDR1 is LGHDT and CDR2 YNNKEL (reference sequence). V was pared by 7 bases and J by 7 bases, with 7 bases of the junction left unmatched. The CDR3 sequence is 13 residues long. The CDR3 here is CASTTGTNQPQHF. The CDR3 nucleotides are TGTGCCAGCACGACAGGGACGAACCAGCCCCAGCATTTT.

Comments on this clonotype: This clone may be a read error of a much larger clone one base away. V usage is TRBV27 and J usage is TRBJ2-1; D uncertain. The V gene lost 5 bases and the J gene lost 10 bases, with 6 bases spanning the gap. Germline CDR1 reads MNHEY; CDR2 reads SMNVEV (reference sequence). CDR3 length: 10 amino acids. CDR3: CASSIYEQFF. CDR3 nucleotide sequence: TGTGCCAGCAGTATCTACGAGCAGTTCTTC.

This chain joins TRBV14 and TRBJ1-1, with TRBD1 identical over 7 bases. The germline gives CDR1 SGHDN, CDR2 FVKESK. The CDR3 runs 16 residues. V shed 0 bases, J shed 4 bases, and the junction held 8 bases outside the gene matches. The CDR3 nucleotides read TGTGCCAGCAGCCAAGATAAGGGGACAGTGGCCACTGAAGCTTTCTTT. Its protein product is CASSQDKGTVATEAFF. Filled out from reference TRBV14 and TRBJ1-1, the complete variable domain reads EAGVTQFPSHSVIEKGQTVTLRCDPISGHDNLYWYRRVMGKEIKFLLHFVKESKQDESGMPNNRFLAERTGGTYSTLKVQPAELEDSGVYFCASSQDKGTVATEAFFGQGTRLTVV.

The CDR3 region is CASSQEPRRQNKNIQYF. The CDR3 bases are TGTGCCAGCAGCCAAGAGCCCCGCAGGCAGAATAAAAACATTCAGTACTTC. The V and J genes are TRBV4-2 and TRBJ2-4; unclear D gene. V lost 0 bases and J lost 4, with 16 bases in between. Germline CDR1 and CDR2: LGHNA and YNFKEQ. The length of the CDR3 is 17 residues.

This clonotype was picked up a small number of times. This CDR3 is CASHNGGAGNEQYF. CDR3 coding DNA: TGTGCCAGCCATAACGGGGGGGCCGGGAATGAGCAGTACTTC. V is TRBV28 and J is TRBJ2-5, with TRBD2 identical over 8 bases. Per germline, CDR1 MDHEN and CDR2 SYDVKM. J was trimmed by 11 bases and V by 8 bases; bases with no gene match: 16. The CDR3 has 14 residues.

The chain has TRBV2 and TRBJ2-3; D uncertain. This CDR3 comprises 17 residues. From germline, CDR1 is SNHLY and CDR2 FYNNEI. V gave up 4 bases and J gave up 2 bases, with 19 bases separating them. This CDR3 reads CASSVLGVPTPTDTQYF. In DNA, the CDR3 is TGTGCCAGCAGTGTCCTTGGGGTTCCCACCCCCACAGATACGCAGTATTTT.

CDR3 loop: CASSLKARGKTKNIQYF. The DNA of the CDR3 is TGTGCCAGCAGTTTAAAGGCGCGGGGGAAGACCAAAAACATTCAGTACTTC. The chain recombines TRBV28 with TRBJ2-4; 7 bases agree with TRBD2. This CDR3 has 17 residues. Germline CDR1 and CDR2: MDHEN and SYDVKM. The J segment lost 2 bases and the V segment lost 2 bases, leaving 9 bases of the junction unmatched. Drawing the rest from reference TRBV28 and TRBJ2-4, the complete variable domain is DVKVTQSSRYLVKRTGEKVFLECVQDMDHENMFWYRQDPGLGLRLIYFSYDVKMKEKGDIPEGYSVSREKKERFSLILESASTNQTSMYLCASSLKARGKTKNIQYFGAGTRLSVL.